The 30 T cell receptor beta chains presented below share a single source sample, sequenced in a study of T-cell reconstitution after alpha-beta-depleted transplantation in children. For TCRbeta, the library was prepared with unique molecular identifiers. TCRdb used MiXCR to reprocess the PCR reads, holding one entry per CDR3 protein. The sample includes more than 400,000 distinct CDR3 sequences, approximately 41% seen only once; the top ten take under 35%. Specimen: PBMCs, collected before TCRalphabeta/CD19-depleted stem cell transplant. The receptors come from a girl aged 2-10 years with aplastic anemia, due to receive a stem cell transplant.

V and J are TRBV15 and TRBJ1-4; perhaps TRBD1 as D (6 bases). Trimming stripped 3 bases from V and 8 bases from J, with 19 bases between. The CDR3 contains 16 residues. The germline V gene encodes CDR1 LNHNV and CDR2 YYDKDF (reference sequence). The CDR3 loop is CATSSPYRALSEKLFF. The CDR3 nucleotides read TGTGCCACCAGCAGCCCGTACAGGGCCCTTAGCGAAAAACTGTTTTTT.

V gene TRBV27 combines with J gene TRBJ2-1; 12 bases fit TRBD2. Trimming at V came to 0 bases and at J to 10 bases, leaving 4 bases not matched to a gene. Germline CDR1 reads MNHEY; CDR2 reads SMNVEV (reference sequence). The CDR3 covers 15 residues. The CDR3 bases are TGTGCCAGCAGTTTATCGGGACTAGCGGGCGGGGAGCAGTTCTTC. Encoded protein: CASSLSGLAGGEQFF.

This rearrangement joins TRBV19 to TRBJ2-1; D remains unclear. Between the trimmed V and J ends, which lost 5 bases and 0 bases, there was a span of 17 bases. This CDR3 is 17 amino acids long. Germline loops: CDR1 LNHDA, CDR2 SQIVND (reference sequence). The CDR3 here is CASSSPRTDLSYNEQFF. The CDR3 nucleotides read TGTGCCAGTAGTTCCCCCCGGACGGATCTCTCCTACAATGAGCAGTTCTTC.

The CDR3 sequence is CASSYREGGGYTF. CDR3 in DNA: TGTGCCAGCAGTTACCGGGAGGGGGGTGGCTACACCTTC. V usage is TRBV27 and J usage is TRBJ1-2; tentatively, D is TRBD1 (6 bases). Germline V CDR1 and CDR2: MNHEY, SMNVEV (reference sequence). V was trimmed by 4 bases and J by 7 bases, leaving 13 bases between them. This CDR3 region has 13 residues.

This clonotype was seen a few times. This chain connects TRBV6-1 to TRBJ2-5, with 11 bases lining up with TRBD1. Per germline, CDR1 MNHNS and CDR2 SASEGT. V was pared by 5 bases and J by 4 bases, with 9 bases of the junction left unmatched. The CDR3 is 16 amino acids. The CDR3 spells CASSPRTGTGGETQYF. CDR3 nucleotide sequence: TGTGCCAGCAGTCCCCGCACCGGGACAGGGGGAGAGACCCAGTACTTC.

The V and J genes are TRBV20-1 and TRBJ2-4; a weak D match, TRBD1 (5 bases). The CDR3 length is 12 residues. Deletions cut 4 bases from V and 9 bases from J, with 13 bases between. CDR1 is DFQATT and CDR2 is SNEGSKA in the germline V gene (reference sequence). CDR3 amino acids: CSATLGDGIQYF. The DNA of the CDR3 is TGCAGTGCTACCCTAGGGGATGGCATTCAGTACTTC.

About this clonotype itself: The junction differs from germline at one of its ends, possibly a read error. This chain joins TRBV5-1 and TRBJ2-7; 11 nucleotides line up with TRBD1. This CDR3 spans 14 amino acids. The germline gives CDR1 SGHRS, CDR2 YFSETQ. CDR3 coding DNA: TGCGCCAGAAGCTGGGGGACAGGGGGGGACGAGCAGTACTTC. Translation: CARSWGTGGDEQYF.

This clonotype was counted only a few times. V and J are TRBV2 and TRBJ2-3; a possible D gene is TRBD2 (7 bases). This CDR3 spans 17 amino acids. V shed 2 bases and J shed 5 bases, with 20 bases lying between them. CDR1 SNHLY and CDR2 FYNNEI come from the germline V gene. CDR3 in DNA: TGTGCCAGCAGTGAAAGGGTTCGCGGGGGCGAAAAAGATACGCAGTATTTT. Its translation: CASSERVRGGEKDTQYF.

This clonotype came up once. The V call is TRBV27, the J call TRBJ1-6; D remains ambiguous. The CDR3 is 14 residues long. Per germline, CDR1 MNHEY and CDR2 SMNVEV (reference sequence). The V end was cut by 8 bases, the J end by 5 bases, with 13 bases between. DNA of the CDR3: TGTGCCAGCTCTCAATCCCGGAATAATTCACCCCTCCACTTT. Translation gives CASSQSRNNSPLHF.

This clonotype was detected only a few times. This chain connects TRBV5-1 to TRBJ2-3; 11 bases map to TRBD2. The CDR3 is made up of 16 amino acids. Trimming removed 4 bases from V and 2 bases from J; junction bases left unmatched: 6. Germline CDR1 SGHRS, CDR2 YFSETQ. The CDR3 DNA is TGCGCCAGCAGCCTCAGACTAGCGGGAACCACAGATACGCAGTATTTT. Protein product: CASSLRLAGTTDTQYF.

The chain couples TRBV6-1 to TRBJ2-3; a possible D gene is TRBD1 (6 bases). The CDR3 extends over 15 amino acids. Trimming stripped 4 bases from V and 3 bases from J, with 14 bases between. The germline V gene encodes CDR1 MNHNS and CDR2 SASEGT. CDR3 amino acids: CASSGFRGETDTQYF. CDR3 coding DNA: TGTGCCAGCAGTGGGTTCAGGGGAGAGACAGATACGCAGTATTTT.

This sequence joins TRBV7-6 and TRBJ2-5; TRBD1 matches 11 bases. The CDR3 contains 17 residues. Germline V gives CDR1 SGHVS, CDR2 FNYEAQ. V shed 4 bases, J shed 5 bases, and the junction held 12 bases outside the gene matches. The CDR3 nucleotides read TGTGCCAGCAGCTCCCCTTTGGACAGGGGGCTTTCGGAGACCCAGTACTTC. The encoded protein is CASSSPLDRGLSETQYF.

This clonotype has more than one count but fewer than ten. The genes are TRBV12-3 or TRBV12-4 and TRBJ2-3; TRBD2 is a possible D gene (7 bases). CDR3 length: 14 amino acids. V lost 8 bases, J lost 1 base, and 13 bases lay in between. CDR3 DNA: TGTGCCAGCGGGAGGGGGGGCCGCACAGATACGCAGTATTTT. It is translated as CASGRGGRTDTQYF.

This clonotype was detected only a few times. The junction differs from germline at one of its ends, possibly a read error. J is TRBJ2-1 and V is TRBV4-2; D remains unclear. From germline, CDR1 is LGHNA and CDR2 YNFKEQ. CDR3 length: 18 amino acids. The CDR3: CASSQDLQTYTTYSEQFF. For the CDR3, the DNA is TGTGCCAGCAGCCAAGACCTTCAGACCTATACCACATACAGTGAGCAGTTCTTC.

The chain links TRBV6-1 to TRBJ1-4; 7 bases align to TRBD1. Germline-derived CDR1 and CDR2 are MNHNS and SASEGT. Losses at the gene ends were 8 bases for V and 8 bases for J; bases not matched to a gene: 11. The CDR3 has 14 amino acids. The CDR3: CASLRGGGNEKLFF. Here the CDR3 DNA reads TGTGCCAGCCTGAGGGGAGGGGGCAACGAAAAACTGTTTTTT.

The CDR3 is CASSLNRQGDNVYNEQFF. The CDR3 DNA reads as TGCGCCAGCAGCTTGAACCGACAGGGCGACAATGTCTACAATGAGCAGTTCTTC. J is TRBJ2-1 and V is TRBV5-1, with 7 bases identical to TRBD1. Germline-derived CDR1 and CDR2 are SGHRS and YFSETQ. The CDR3 sequence is 18 residues long. V lost 1 base and J lost 3; bases outside the gene matches: 13.

The CDR3 DNA follows: TGCAGTGCTAGAGAGAGACAGTTGGTGAAGCCCCAGCATTTT. This encodes CSARERQLVKPQHF. The chain couples TRBV20-1 to TRBJ1-5; the D gene is possibly TRBD1 (5 bases). V lost 0 bases and J 8 bases, leaving 14 bases between the germline ends. Per the germline V gene, CDR1 is DFQATT and CDR2 is SNEGSKA (reference sequence). The CDR3 runs to 14 residues.

The V call is TRBV4-3, the J call TRBJ1-2; D gene unclear. V was cut by 1 base and J by 2 bases, with 11 bases left in between. The CDR3 has 15 amino acids. CDR1 is LGHNA, CDR2 YSLEER, per germline. The DNA for the CDR3 is TGCGCCAGCAGCCAAGCTGTCGCATCGAACTATGGCTACACCTTC. Encoded protein: CASSQAVASNYGYTF.

This clonotype was detected only a few times. V is TRBV19 and J is TRBJ2-7, with D perhaps TRBD2 (5 bases). Germline V gene sequence: CDR1 LNHDA, CDR2 SQIVND (reference sequence). The CDR3 covers 16 residues. With 2 bases removed from V and 0 bases from J, the gap between germline ends came to 14 bases. The CDR3 here is CASSILGGPSSYEQYF. Here the CDR3 DNA reads TGTGCCAGTAGTATACTGGGCGGGCCTTCCTCCTACGAGCAGTACTTC.

This clonotype was observed many times. The chain has TRBV12-3 or TRBV12-4 and TRBJ2-1; D is possibly TRBD1 (6 bases). The CDR3 contains 13 residues. With 3 bases removed from V and 6 bases from J, the gap between germline ends came to 9 bases. In nucleotides, the CDR3 is TGTGCCAGCAGTTTGCACAGGGTCAATGAGCAGTTCTTC. It yields the protein CASSLHRVNEQFF.

This clonotype came up a few times. The chain uses TRBV27 and TRBJ2-7; 10 bases line up with TRBD2. The CDR3 is made up of 14 amino acids. The trim removed 8 bases at V and 2 bases at J, leaving 6 bases unmatched. Germline assignment: CDR1 MNHEY and CDR2 SMNVEV (reference sequence). The CDR3 region is CASGAGGPPYEQYF. CDR3 nucleotides: TGTGCCAGCGGAGCGGGAGGGCCTCCCTACGAGCAGTACTTC.

The V and J genes are TRBV5-1 and TRBJ2-7; possible D gene TRBD1, 5 bases. From germline, CDR1 is SGHRS and CDR2 YFSETQ. Trimming shortened V by 3 bases and J by 0 bases, and 10 bases separated the two germline ends. This CDR3 region has 14 residues. In nucleotides, the CDR3 is TGCGCCAGCAGCTGGGGCCCGGGCTCCTACGAGCAGTACTTC. Translation gives CASSWGPGSYEQYF. Together with reference TRBV5-1 and TRBJ2-7, the CDR3 gives the full variable domain: KAGVTQTPRYLIKTRGQQVTLSCSPISGHRSVSWYQQTPGQGLQFLFEYFSETQRNKGNFPGRFSGRQFSNSRSEMNVSTLELGDSALYLCASSWGPGSYEQYFGPGTRLTVT.

V is TRBV20-1 and J is TRBJ1-5; 8 bases agree with TRBD1. Losses at the gene ends were 3 bases for V and 6 bases for J; bases not matched to a gene: 10. Germline CDR1 DFQATT, CDR2 SNEGSKA (reference sequence). The CDR3 sequence is 15 residues long. The CDR3 region is CSARFTTGGGQPQHF. Written as DNA, the CDR3 is TGCAGTGCTAGGTTTACTACAGGGGGTGGTCAGCCCCAGCATTTT.

This clonotype was picked up many times. This chain joins TRBV20-1 and TRBJ1-4, with D perhaps matching TRBD1 (5 bases). Per germline, CDR1 DFQATT and CDR2 SNEGSKA (reference sequence). V lost 0 bases and J 7 bases, leaving 15 bases between the germline ends. The CDR3 has 15 amino acids. The CDR3 coding sequence is TGCAGTGCTAGAGACGGAACTACGGGGGGTGAAAAACTGTTTTTT. This codes for CSARDGTTGGEKLFF.

The chain recombines TRBV6-1 with TRBJ2-6, with no clear D. The CDR3 length is 13 residues. CDR1 and CDR2 (germline): MNHNS, SASEGT. V shed 6 bases and J shed 2 bases, with 5 bases lying between them. The CDR3 here is CASRRAGANVLTF. CDR3 sequence (DNA): TGTGCCAGCAGAAGGGCTGGGGCCAACGTCCTGACTTTC.

V usage is TRBV5-6 and J usage is TRBJ2-7; the D call may be TRBD1 or TRBD2 (5 bases each). V was shortened by 1 base and J by 12 bases, with 17 bases between the two germline ends. Germline CDR1 SGHDT, CDR2 YYEEEE. CDR3 length: 13 amino acids. CDR3 sequence reads: CASSLWTGPRTYF. CDR3 coding DNA: TGTGCCAGCAGCTTGTGGACGGGACCACGCACGTACTTC.

Concerning this clonotype itself: Possible read error: a much larger clone is one base away. This rearrangement joins TRBV5-5 to TRBJ1-1; 7 positions match TRBD1. The germline V gene encodes CDR1 SGHKS and CDR2 YYEKEE (reference sequence). The CDR3 runs 14 residues. CDR3 sequence: CASSPGQTNTEASF. CDR3 sequence (DNA): TGTGCCAGCAGCCCGGGACAGACAAACACTGAAGCTTCCTTT. Combining the CDR3 with reference TRBV5-5 and TRBJ1-1 gives the whole variable domain DAGVTQSPTHLIKTRGQQVTLRCSPISGHKSVSWYQQVLGQGPQFIFQYYEKEERGRGNFPDRFSARQFPNYSSELNVNALLLGDSALYLCASSPGQTNTEASFGQGTRLTVV.

The V and J genes are TRBV6-1 and TRBJ1-5; TRBD1 is a possible D gene (6 bases). Trimming took off 5 bases at V and 5 bases at J, with 13 bases between the two ends. This CDR3 contains 14 residues. The germline CDR1 and CDR2 sequences are MNHNS and SASEGT. In DNA, the CDR3 is TGTGCCAGCAGTCGAAACAGGGACTATCAGCCCCAGCATTTT. Its translation is CASSRNRDYQPQHF.

This clonotype was found a few times. The chain combines TRBV6-1 with TRBJ1-1; the D gene is possibly TRBD1 (5 bases). Per germline, CDR1 MNHNS and CDR2 SASEGT. This CDR3 comprises 16 residues. V was trimmed by 5 bases and J by 4 bases, leaving 20 bases between them. CDR3 region: CASSPQGRGIGTEAFF. The CDR3 coding sequence is TGTGCCAGCAGTCCTCAGGGACGGGGCATTGGCACTGAAGCTTTCTTT.

This clonotype was detected many times. This chain joins TRBV5-6 and TRBJ2-3; 11 bases are shared with TRBD2. Germline values: CDR1 SGHDT, CDR2 YYEEEE. Trimming removed 1 base from V and 3 bases from J; junction bases left unmatched: 1. The CDR3 length is 15 residues. CDR3 region: CASSLIAGGTDTQYF. In DNA, the CDR3 is TGTGCCAGCAGCTTGATAGCGGGGGGGACAGATACGCAGTATTTT.